This is a list of T cell receptor beta chains from one sample in a study of blood T cell repertoires in COVID-19. Sequencing used immunoSEQ multiplex PCR; TCRdb keeps in-frame clones, though not all of them. The repertoire holds about 220,000 clones, around 81% seen once, with around 2.7% in the top ten. Sequencing used peripheral blood. The receptors here all came from a young woman who had recovered from COVID-19. Both conserved end residues are part of each CDR3. The D gene is left open where the match is weak. The size entry is marked missing in some rows and otherwise reads once, few, many or a size class.

CDR3 length,J gene,V gene,clone size,D gene,CDR3 protein,CDR3 DNA
15,TRBJ2-5,TRBV19,NA,NA,CASSIYLNGGETQYF,TGTGCCAGTAGTATATATCTAAACGGAGGTGAGACCCAGTACTTC
11,TRBJ2-7,TRBV29-1,NA,NA,CSVDGGYEQYF,TGCAGCGTTGACGGAGGCTACGAGCAGTACTTC
13,TRBJ1-6,TRBV5-1,NA,NA,CASSLEQNSPLHF,TGCGCCAGCAGCTTGGAACAGAATTCACCCCTCCACTTT
15,TRBJ2-7,TRBV7-9,NA,TRBD1,CASSAPTGEAYEQYF,TGTGCCAGCAGCGCACCGACAGGGGAAGCCTACGAGCAGTACTTC
15,TRBJ2-7,TRBV5-1,NA,TRBD1,CASSTPGQGFYEQYF,TGCGCCAGCAGCACACCGGGACAGGGGTTTTACGAGCAGTACTTC
13,TRBJ2-5,TRBV11-2,NA,NA,CASSQGSGETQYF,TGTGCCAGCAGCCAAGGGTCGGGGGAGACCCAGTACTTC
14,TRBJ1-4,TRBV5-1,NA,TRBD1,CASSGTGGNEKLFF,TGCGCCAGCAGCGGGACAGGGGGTAATGAAAAACTGTTTTTT
15,TRBJ2-7,TRBV9,once,TRBD2,CASSVSGIAGVEQYF,TGTGCCAGCAGCGTAAGTGGGATAGCGGGAGTCGAGCAGTACTTC
16,TRBJ2-1,TRBV9,NA,TRBD2,CASSDTGGRFYNEQFF,TGTGCCAGCAGCGATACAGGCGGGAGATTCTACAATGAGCAGTTCTTC
13,TRBJ2-7,TRBV10-2,NA,TRBD1,CASSAQGAYEQYF,TGCGCCAGCAGTGCCCAGGGGGCCTACGAGCAGTACTTC
15,TRBJ2-1,TRBV6-6,NA,TRBD2,CASSPGTSAFNEQFF,TGTGCCAGCAGTCCCGGGACTAGCGCTTTCAATGAGCAGTTCTTC
15,TRBJ2-7,TRBV11-2,NA,TRBD2,CASSFLEREGSEQYF,TGTGCCAGCAGCTTTCTCGAGCGGGAGGGTAGCGAGCAGTACTTC
14,TRBJ2-1,TRBV4-1,NA,TRBD2,CASRGLAGLDEQFF,TGCGCCAGCAGGGGACTAGCGGGCCTGGATGAGCAGTTCTTC
14,TRBJ2-7,TRBV3-1/TRBV3-2,NA,TRBD1,CASSPGQGAHYQYF,TGTGCCAGCAGCCCGGGACAGGGGGCCCATTATCAGTACTTC
14,TRBJ2-5,TRBV28,NA,NA,CASSPVPRGETQYF,TGTGCCAGCAGCCCAGTCCCACGGGGGGAGACCCAGTACTTC
14,TRBJ1-5,TRBV5-6,NA,TRBD1,CASSLDRGNQPQHF,TGTGCCAGCAGCTTGGACAGGGGAAATCAGCCCCAGCATTTT
16,TRBJ2-1,TRBV7-9,NA,TRBD2,CASSVTGLAGYNEQFF,TGTGCCAGCAGCGTTACGGGACTAGCGGGCTACAATGAGCAGTTCTTC
15,TRBJ2-1,TRBV5-1,NA,TRBD2,CASSLGGSGYNEQFF,TGCGCCAGCAGCTTGGGCGGGAGTGGGTACAATGAGCAGTTCTTC
17,TRBJ1-5,TRBV4-2,NA,TRBD1,CASSQGLDRGSNQPQHF,TGTGCCAGCAGCCAAGGCCTGGACAGGGGCAGCAATCAGCCCCAGCATTTT
12,TRBJ2-2,TRBV29-1,NA,NA,CSGQVASGELFF,TGCAGCGGGCAGGTAGCGAGCGGGGAGCTGTTTTTT
15,TRBJ2-1,TRBV7-3,NA,TRBD2,CASSLRQGTSREQFF,TGTGCCAGCAGCTTACGCCAAGGGACTAGCCGTGAGCAGTTCTTC
18,TRBJ2-7,TRBV11-3,NA,TRBD2,CASSLGPSLAGDGYEQYF,TGTGCCAGCAGCTTAGGCCCCTCCCTAGCGGGAGATGGATACGAGCAGTACTTC
15,TRBJ2-3,TRBV28,NA,TRBD2,CASSLRAGGTDTQYF,TGTGCCAGCAGTTTACGAGCGGGAGGGACAGATACGCAGTATTTT
13,TRBJ2-2,TRBV6-4,NA,NA,CASSDSTTGELFF,TGTGCCAGCAGTGACTCCACGACTGGGGAGCTGTTTTTT
14,TRBJ1-1,TRBV5-1,NA,NA,CASSSRDLNTEAFF,TGCGCCAGCAGCTCCAGAGACTTGAACACTGAAGCTTTCTTT
15,TRBJ1-1,TRBV2,NA,NA,CASSESGIGNTEAFF,TGTGCCAGCAGTGAATCCGGGATTGGGAACACTGAAGCTTTCTTT
19,TRBJ2-2,TRBV27,once,TRBD2,CASTRTSGKFGTGTGELFF,TGTGCCAGCACCCGGACTAGCGGGAAATTCGGAACGGGTACCGGGGAGCTGTTTTTT
11,TRBJ2-4,TRBV12-3/TRBV12-4,NA,TRBD1,CASSIGTAEYF,TGTGCCAGCAGTATCGGGACAGCTGAGTACTTC
15,TRBJ1-6,TRBV4-1,NA,TRBD1,CASSLRDRADSPLHF,TGCGCCAGCAGCCTTCGGGACAGGGCAGATTCACCCCTCCACTTT